What follows are 25 T cell receptor beta chains derived from one specimen sequenced in a study of blood T cell repertoires in COVID-19. Generated by immunoSEQ multiplex PCR, the TCRdb table keeps only in-frame clones and is missing some. There are fewer than 250,000 clones in the sample; around 85% occur only once, and around 1.1% lies in the top ten. Sequenced input: peripheral blood. The receptors derive from a man aged 25 to 45 with acute or convalescent COVID-19.

The chain has TRBV7-9 and TRBJ1-3; TRBD1 matches 8 bases. With 5 bases clipped from V and 0 bases from J, the junction kept 0 bases outside the gene matches. Germline values: CDR1 SEHNR, CDR2 FQNEAQ (reference sequence). The length of the CDR3 is 14 residues. The CDR3 region is CASSTGGSGNTIYF. CDR3 DNA: TGTGCCAGCAGCACAGGGGGCTCTGGAAACACCATATATTTT. Filled out from reference TRBV7-9 and TRBJ1-3, the complete variable domain reads DTGVSQNPRHKITKRGQNVTFRCDPISEHNRLYWYRQTLGQGPEFLTYFQNEAQLEKSRLLSDRFSAERPKGSFSTLEIQRTEQGDSAMYLCASSTGGSGNTIYFGEGSWLTVV.

This chain links TRBV5-1 with TRBJ2-2, with D tentatively TRBD2 (5 bases). V shed 0 bases and J shed 4 bases, with 13 bases lying between them. CDR1 SGHRS and CDR2 YFSETQ come from the germline V gene. The CDR3 loop spans 16 amino acids. DNA of the CDR3: TGCGCCAGCAGCTTGGCCTGGCGGGCTGGCACCGGGGAGCTGTTTTTT. Protein sequence: CASSLAWRAGTGELFF.

The chain recombines TRBV28 with TRBJ2-7; no clear D. With 6 bases removed from V and 2 bases from J, the gap between germline ends came to 14 bases. Germline-derived CDR1 and CDR2 are MDHEN and SYDVKM. The CDR3 totals 14 residues. The CDR3 sequence is CASSLTLPPYEQYF. The CDR3 region has the DNA TGTGCCAGCAGCCTGACTCTTCCCCCCTACGAGCAGTACTTC.

The V call is TRBV18, the J call TRBJ1-5; no reliable D call. This CDR3 spans 15 amino acids. Germline CDR1 is KGHSH and CDR2 is LQKENI. Trimming took off 0 bases at V and 4 bases at J, with 10 bases between the two ends. The CDR3: CASSPPGAGNQPQHF. The CDR3, as DNA: TGTGCCAGCTCACCACCGGGAGCCGGAAATCAGCCCCAGCATTTT.

V and J are TRBV7-9 and TRBJ1-2, with D perhaps TRBD1 (5 bases). The CDR3 totals 13 residues. Looked up from germline, CDR1 is SEHNR and CDR2 is FQNEAQ (reference sequence). V was shortened by 5 bases and J by 8 bases, with 15 bases between the two germline ends. In DNA, the CDR3 is TGTGCCAGCAGCGTTACAGGCTCCGCGGGCTACACCTTC. Translating it yields CASSVTGSAGYTF.

CDR3 coding DNA: TGTGCCAGCAGTTACAGGGGATCGAACTATGGCTACACCTTC. This codes for CASSYRGSNYGYTF. The rearrangement links TRBV6-5 to TRBJ1-2; tentative D call: TRBD1 (5 bases). The germline V gene encodes CDR1 MNHEY and CDR2 SVGAGI. The CDR3 extends over 14 amino acids. V lost 2 bases to trimming and J lost 2 bases, with 9 bases between them.

As regards this clone: One end of the junction is discordant with germline, which a read error may explain. This rearrangement joins TRBV7-7 to TRBJ2-5, with TRBD1 matching 7 bases. Germline V lookup: CDR1 SSHAT, CDR2 FNYEAQ (reference sequence). The CDR3 spans 15 residues. The CDR3 here is CASSSTGLKEETQYF. CDR3 DNA sequence: TGTGCTAGCAGCTCGACAGGGCTGAAAGAAGAGACCCAGTACTTC. The entire variable domain, with the rest obtained from reference TRBV7-7 and TRBJ2-5, is as follows: GAGVSQSPRYKVTKRGQDVTLRCDPISSHATLYWYQQALGQGPEFLTYFNYEAQPDKSGLPSDRFSAERPEGSISTLTIQRTEQRDSAMYRCASSSTGLKEETQYFGPGTRLLVL.

Comments on this clone: This same CDR3 is encoded by further DNA sequences in the sample. This chain uses TRBV12-3 or TRBV12-4 with TRBJ1-1; perhaps TRBD1 as D (5 bases). The CDR3 sequence is 13 residues long. The V gene lost 4 bases and the J gene lost 2 bases, with 8 bases spanning the gap. CDR3 in amino acids: CASSWGRNTEAFF. The DNA of the CDR3 is TGTGCCAGCAGTTGGGGCCGCAACACTGAAGCTTTCTTT.

V and J are TRBV9 and TRBJ2-3; 10 bases are a match to TRBD2. V gave up 0 bases and J gave up 2 bases; unmatched junction bases: 6. This CDR3 is 17 amino acids long. CDR1 and CDR2 (germline): SGDLS, YYNGEE. The CDR3 bases are TGTGCCAGCAGCGTAGGGGAGCGGGGGGGAATCACAGATACGCAGTATTTT. Protein sequence: CASSVGERGGITDTQYF.

The V and J genes are TRBV10-1 and TRBJ2-2; 9 nucleotides match TRBD2. J gave up 6 bases and V 3 bases, and 2 bases lay outside the gene matches. Germline loops: CDR1 WNHNN, CDR2 SYGVQD (reference sequence). The CDR3 is made up of 14 amino acids. The CDR3 region is CASSEAGGAGELFF. DNA for the CDR3: TGCGCCAGCAGTGAAGCGGGGGGCGCCGGGGAGCTGTTTTTT.

The chain is built from TRBV18 and TRBJ2-1, with 7 nucleotides matching TRBD1. The germline gives CDR1 KGHSH, CDR2 LQKENI. The CDR3 loop spans 15 amino acids. After removal of 1 base from V and 5 bases from J, the junction contained 5 bases not matched to a gene. The CDR3 loop reads CASSPQGQSHNEQFF. CDR3 DNA: TGTGCCAGCTCACCACAGGGACAGAGCCACAATGAGCAGTTCTTC.

The chain joins TRBV29-1 to TRBJ1-1; TRBD1 aligns across 7 bases. Germline values: CDR1 SQVTM, CDR2 ANQGSEA. V shed 5 bases and J 10 bases; nucleotides not matched to a gene: 7. The CDR3 spans 11 residues. The CDR3: CSVQGTVGAFF. The CDR3 coding sequence is TGCAGCGTTCAAGGGACAGTCGGAGCTTTCTTT.

This sequence joins TRBV5-5 and TRBJ2-2, with 9 bases lining up with TRBD1. V trimming: 4 bases; J trimming: 0 bases; junction bases outside the gene matches: 7. The germline V gene has CDR1 SGHKS and CDR2 YYEKEE (reference sequence). The CDR3 extends over 17 amino acids. CDR3 amino acids: CASSTRTGDPNTGELFF. The CDR3 DNA sequence: TGTGCCAGCAGCACCCGGACAGGGGACCCGAACACCGGGGAGCTGTTTTTT.

The chain is built from TRBV13 and TRBJ1-6; D remains ambiguous. Germline assignment: CDR1 PRHDT and CDR2 FYEKMQ (reference sequence). V was trimmed by 0 bases and J by 3 bases, leaving 12 bases between them. The CDR3 consists of 17 residues. This CDR3 is CASSLGKRRVYNSPLHF. The CDR3 DNA follows: TGTGCCAGCAGCTTAGGCAAACGACGGGTCTATAATTCACCCCTCCACTTT.

This CDR3 reads CASIWGAGNTIYF. The CDR3 bases are TGTGCCAGCATTTGGGGGGCTGGAAACACCATATATTTT. The gene calls are TRBV6-5 and TRBJ1-3; D may be TRBD1 (5 bases). CDR1 is MNHEY and CDR2 is SVGAGI in the germline V gene. Trimming shortened V by 7 bases and J by 2 bases, and 9 bases separated the two germline ends. This CDR3 spans 13 amino acids.

This chain links TRBV28 with TRBJ2-7; no clear D. CDR3 size: 13 residues. Trimming stripped 3 bases from V and 8 bases from J, with 14 bases between. Germline CDR1 and CDR2: MDHEN and SYDVKM. The chain's CDR3 is CASSFSVASKQYF. The CDR3 bases are TGTGCCAGCAGTTTCTCCGTGGCATCAAAGCAGTACTTC.

The chain has TRBV28 and TRBJ2-3, with TRBD2 identical over 11 bases. The V and J ends lost 6 bases and 2 bases, in that order; junction bases with no gene match: 7. The CDR3 has 16 residues. Looked up from germline, CDR1 is MDHEN and CDR2 is SYDVKM. The CDR3 is CASRYSGRGFTDTQYF. CDR3 sequence (DNA): TGTGCCAGCAGATATAGCGGGAGGGGGTTCACAGATACGCAGTATTTT.

This chain links TRBV5-6 with TRBJ2-1, with 12 bases that match TRBD2. The germline CDR1 and CDR2 sequences are SGHDT and YYEEEE. The CDR3 is made up of 15 amino acids. V was clipped by 4 bases and J by 8 bases; unmatched bases: 7. In DNA form, the CDR3 reads TGTGCCAGCAGCCCTGTGACTAGCGGGAGATATGAGCAGTTCTTC. Amino acid sequence: CASSPVTSGRYEQFF.

The chain has TRBV6-5 and TRBJ1-2, with TRBD1 matching 9 bases. This CDR3 contains 14 residues. Germline CDR1 and CDR2: MNHEY and SVGAGI. The V gene end was trimmed by 4 bases and the J gene end by 2 bases; junction bases not matched to a gene: 2. The CDR3 reads CASSSGTGNYGYTF. CDR3 in DNA: TGTGCCAGCAGTTCCGGGACAGGGAACTATGGCTACACCTTC.

The chain combines TRBV24-1 with TRBJ2-3, with 8 bases lining up with TRBD1. V dropped 1 base and J dropped 5; count of bases not matched to a gene: 4. The CDR3 totals 15 residues. Germline V gene data show CDR1 as KGHDR and CDR2 as SFDVKD. CDR3 sequence reads: CATSDLRGQVDTQYF. The CDR3, as DNA: TGTGCCACCAGTGATTTACGGGGACAGGTAGATACGCAGTATTTT.

The CDR3 sequence is CASSVMTSNYGYTF. The CDR3 bases are TGTGCCAGCAGCGTTATGACAAGTAACTATGGCTACACCTTC. This chain joins TRBV9 and TRBJ1-2, with no clear D. There are 14 residues in the CDR3. V lost 2 bases to trimming and J lost 1 base, with 9 bases between them. The germline V gene encodes CDR1 SGDLS and CDR2 YYNGEE.

This sequence joins TRBV27 and TRBJ2-5, with TRBD1 matching 10 bases. CDR3 length: 20 amino acids. Trimming at V came to 0 bases and at J to 4 bases, leaving 17 bases not matched to a gene. Germline CDR1 reads MNHEY; CDR2 reads SMNVEV (reference sequence). DNA for the CDR3: TGTGCCAGCAGTTTATCTGCCCCGGGACAGGGGCATCACATAAGAGAGACCCAGTACTTC. Protein product: CASSLSAPGQGHHIRETQYF.

The V call is TRBV5-1, the J call TRBJ2-1; D may be TRBD2 (6 bases). V shed 0 bases and J shed 2 bases, with 18 bases lying between them. The length of the CDR3 is 18 residues. From germline, CDR1 is SGHRS and CDR2 YFSETQ. Written as DNA, the CDR3 is TGCGCCAGCAGCTTGGACCGAGTCAGCGGGCACACCTACAATGAGCAGTTCTTC. Amino acids: CASSLDRVSGHTYNEQFF. The variable domain in full, with the rest retrieved from reference TRBV5-1 and TRBJ2-1, is KAGVTQTPRYLIKTRGQQVTLSCSPISGHRSVSWYQQTPGQGLQFLFEYFSETQRNKGNFPGRFSGRQFSNSRSEMNVSTLELGDSALYLCASSLDRVSGHTYNEQFFGPGTRLTVL.

The genes are TRBV12-2 and TRBJ1-4. TRBV12-2 is a documented pseudogene. This CDR3 has 15 residues. In nucleotides, the CDR3 is TGTGCAAGTCGCTCCCTTCCCCGAACGGGGGAAAAACTGTTTTTT. This gives the protein CASRSLPRTGEKLFF.

A note on this clone: This same CDR3 is encoded by further DNA sequences in the sample. V gene TRBV3-1 (or the pseudogene TRBV3-2) combines with J gene TRBJ1-6; D possibly corresponds to TRBD1 (5 bases). The length of the CDR3 is 14 residues. V lost 1 base, J lost 6 bases, and 7 bases lay in between. The germline CDR1 and CDR2 sequences are LGHDT and YNNKEL (reference sequence). Here the CDR3 DNA reads TGTGCCAGCAGCCAAGGACAGAGTAATTCACCCCTCCACTTT. Amino acid sequence: CASSQGQSNSPLHF.